The 6 T cell receptor beta chains below come from one sample, sequenced in a study of blood T cell repertoires in COVID-19. The protocol was immunoSEQ multiplex PCR, while the TCRdb copy is restricted to in-frame clones and leaves out a portion. The data show 150,000 to 200,000 clones, roughly 87% seen once. Sequencing was carried out using peripheral blood. Receptor source: a woman in her seventies with acute or convalescent COVID-19.

The CDR3 reads CAGGEDTPRPGQFF. The CDR3 DNA reads as TGCGCCGGGGGGGAGGACACACCCCGACCAGGGCAGTTCTTC. The chain recombines TRBV4-1 with TRBJ2-1; TRBD2 agrees at 7 bases. V shed 11 bases, J shed 12 bases, and the junction held 19 bases outside the gene matches. The CDR3 extends over 14 amino acids. Germline CDR1 is MGHRA and CDR2 is YSYEKL.

The chain carries TRBV15 and TRBJ2-7, with D tentatively TRBD2 (8 bases). The CDR3 runs to 15 residues. Germline V gene data show CDR1 as LNHNV and CDR2 as YYDKDF (reference sequence). V was cut by 4 bases and J by 2 bases, with 15 bases left in between. The CDR3 region has the DNA TGTGCCACCAGCAAGGGGGCGGGAGGAACCTACGAGCAGTACTTC. Translated: CATSKGAGGTYEQYF.

The chain couples TRBV4-1 to TRBJ2-1; 12 bases are shared with TRBD2. CDR3 length: 18 residues. V shed 0 bases and J 1 base; nucleotides not matched to a gene: 4. Germline CDR1 reads MGHRA; CDR2 reads YSYEKL. DNA of the CDR3: TGCGCCAGCAGCCAAGAAACTAGCGGGGGGTTTTCCTACAATGAGCAGTTCTTC. Protein sequence: CASSQETSGGFSYNEQFF.

V usage is TRBV14 and J usage is TRBJ2-1, with TRBD2 matching 12 bases. This CDR3 spans 16 amino acids. The V and J ends lost 4 bases and 4 bases, in that order; junction bases with no gene match: 5. Germline CDR1 SGHDN, CDR2 FVKESK. For the CDR3, the DNA is TGTGCCAGCAGCCGAATACTAGCGGGAGGTTACAATGAGCAGTTCTTC. As protein: CASSRILAGGYNEQFF.

This clone came up once. V and J are TRBV5-1 and TRBJ1-1; D may be TRBD1 (6 bases). CDR1 and CDR2 (germline): SGHRS, YFSETQ. Deletions cut 3 bases from V and 0 bases from J, with 9 bases between. The CDR3 is made up of 14 amino acids. CDR3 in DNA: TGCGCCAGCAGCTGGACAGCCCTGAACACTGAAGCTTTCTTT. Residues: CASSWTALNTEAFF.

The J gene is TRBJ2-1, the V gene TRBV6-2 or TRBV6-3; possibly TRBD1 for D (5 bases). CDR1 and CDR2 (germline): MNHEY, SVGEGT. The length of the CDR3 is 13 residues. The ends were cut back, 6 bases at V and 5 bases at J, with 11 bases in the middle. This CDR3 reads CASSHRQHNEQFF. The CDR3 DNA is TGTGCCAGCAGCCATAGACAGCACAATGAGCAGTTCTTC.